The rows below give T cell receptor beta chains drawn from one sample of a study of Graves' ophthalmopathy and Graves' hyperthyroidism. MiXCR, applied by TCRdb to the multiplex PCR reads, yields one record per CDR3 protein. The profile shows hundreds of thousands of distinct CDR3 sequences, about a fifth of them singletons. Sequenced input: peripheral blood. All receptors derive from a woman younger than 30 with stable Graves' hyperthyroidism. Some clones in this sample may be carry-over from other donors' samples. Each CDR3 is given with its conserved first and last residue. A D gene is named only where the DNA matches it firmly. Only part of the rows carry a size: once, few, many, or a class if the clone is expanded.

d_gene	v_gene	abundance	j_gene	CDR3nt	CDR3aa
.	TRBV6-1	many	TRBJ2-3	TGTGCCAGCAGAACTACCGCAGATACGCAGTATTTT	CASRTTADTQYF
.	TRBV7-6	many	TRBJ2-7	TGTGCCAGCAGCCCTACCGGGCGGTGGGACTACGAGCAGTACTTC	CASSPTGRWDYEQYF
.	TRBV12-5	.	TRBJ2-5	TGTGCTAGTGGTTTGCCCACCAGAGAGACCCAGTACTTC	CASGLPTRETQYF
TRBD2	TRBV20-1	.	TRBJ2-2	TGCAGTGCTAGAGATAATGAGTTCCCACTAGCGGGGGGGATTTTAACCGGGGAGCTGTTTTTT	CSARDNEFPLAGGILTGELFF
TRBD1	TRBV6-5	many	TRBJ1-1	TGTGCCAGCAGTTACGGGACAGGGGGCACCACTGAAGCTTTCTTT	CASSYGTGGTTEAFF
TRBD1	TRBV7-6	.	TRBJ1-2	TGTGCCAGCAGCTTAGTGGGACAGGGGGCCTATGGCTACACCTTC	CASSLVGQGAYGYTF
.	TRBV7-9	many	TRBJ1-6	TGTGCCAGCAGCTTAAGCCAGGGGAGTAATTCACCCCTCCACTTT	CASSLSQGSNSPLHF
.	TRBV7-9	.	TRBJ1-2	TGTGCCAGCAGCTTAATTGGGGGGCAGCGTGGCTACACCTTC	CASSLIGGQRGYTF
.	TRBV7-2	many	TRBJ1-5	TGTGCCAGCAGCACCACCACCAGGCAGCCCCAGCATTTT	CASSTTTRQPQHF
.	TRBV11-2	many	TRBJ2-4	TGTGCCAGCAGCCCAAGCTGGGGGCAGGTGCTAGCCAAAAACATTCAGTACTTC	CASSPSWGQVLAKNIQYF
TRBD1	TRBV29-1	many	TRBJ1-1	TGCAGCGTTGGGCCGGGACAGGGTGGGACTGAAGCTTTCTTT	CSVGPGQGGTEAFF
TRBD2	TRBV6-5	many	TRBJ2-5	TGTGCCAGCAGTTACGTGGGAGGGAGCTTGGAGACCCAGTACTTC	CASSYVGGSLETQYF
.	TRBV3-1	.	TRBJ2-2	TGTGCCAGCAGCCATAGCCCAGGCGGTGGGCGAAACACCGGGGAGCTGTTTTTT	CASSHSPGGGRNTGELFF
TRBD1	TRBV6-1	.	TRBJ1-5	TGTGCCAGCAGTGCGGGGGGACAGGGGGCGAGCAATCAGCCCCAGCATTTT	CASSAGGQGASNQPQHF
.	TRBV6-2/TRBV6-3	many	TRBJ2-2	TGTGCCAGCTCTCCTCACAGAAACACCGGGGAGCTGTTTTTT	CASSPHRNTGELFF
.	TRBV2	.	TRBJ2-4	TGTGCCAGCAGAAGAGTGCTAGCCAAAAACATTAAGTACTTC	CASRRVLAKNIKYF
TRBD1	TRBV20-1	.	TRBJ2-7	TGCAGTGCTAGAGATCTGACAGGGTCTAGATACGAGCAGTACTTC	CSARDLTGSRYEQYF
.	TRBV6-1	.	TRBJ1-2	TGTGCCAGCAGTGAGGAGTGGGGAACTAACTATGGCTACACCTTC	CASSEEWGTNYGYTF
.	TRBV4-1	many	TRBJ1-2	TGCGCCAGCAGCCCCCCCGTCGTCGCGGATTATGGCTACACCTTC	CASSPPVVADYGYTF
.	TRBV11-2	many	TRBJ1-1	TGTGCCAGCAGCCCAGAGACTTTCTTT	CASSPETFF
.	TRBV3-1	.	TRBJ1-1	TGTGCCAGCAGCTACCCCGGGCGGGCCACTGAAGCTTTCTTT	CASSYPGRATEAFF
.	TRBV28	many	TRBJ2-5	TGTGCCAGCAGTTTATCTGCTGGGGCAGAGACCCAGTACTTC	CASSLSAGAETQYF
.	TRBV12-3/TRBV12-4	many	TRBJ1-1	TGTGCCAGCAGTTTTTACACTTACACTGAAGCTTTCTTT	CASSFYTYTEAFF
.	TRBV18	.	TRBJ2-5	TGTGCCAGCTCACCACCGGTCGCTGAGACCCAGTACTTC	CASSPPVAETQYF
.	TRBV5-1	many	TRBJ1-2	TGCGCCAGCAGCTTGGATGTAAGCAGGGGCTATGGCTACACCTTC	CASSLDVSRGYGYTF
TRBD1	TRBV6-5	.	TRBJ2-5	TGTGCCAGCAGTTCAGGGGGCGCCTGGGAGACCCAGTACTTC	CASSSGGAWETQYF
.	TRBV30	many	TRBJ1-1	TGTGCCTGGGGGAAGACAGGTCTGAACACTGAAGCTTTCTTT	CAWGKTGLNTEAFF
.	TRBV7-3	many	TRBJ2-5	TGTGCCAGCAGCTTAAACGGGCTCCAAGAGACCCAGTACTTC	CASSLNGLQETQYF
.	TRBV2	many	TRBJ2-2	TGTGCCAGCAGGGTTTGGAACGGGGAGGTCGGGGAGCTGTTTTTT	CASRVWNGEVGELFF
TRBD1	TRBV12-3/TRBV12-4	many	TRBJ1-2	TGTGCCAGCAGTCGACGGACAGGGGGCAGCTATGGCTACACCTTC	CASSRRTGGSYGYTF
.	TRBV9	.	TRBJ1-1	TGTGCCAGCAGCGTAGAGGGATCGGGGAACACTGAAGCTTTCTTT	CASSVEGSGNTEAFF
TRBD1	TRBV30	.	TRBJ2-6	TGTGCCTGGTCCCGGACAGGGGCTGGGGCCAACGTCCTGACTTTC	CAWSRTGAGANVLTF
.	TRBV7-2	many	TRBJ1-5	TGTGCCAGCAGCTTAGTGGCAGGAGGCAGCAATCAGCCCCAGCATTTT	CASSLVAGGSNQPQHF
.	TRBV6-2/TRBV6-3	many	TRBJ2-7	TGTGCCAGCAGTTACGGGGCGGAGCAGTACTTC	CASSYGAEQYF
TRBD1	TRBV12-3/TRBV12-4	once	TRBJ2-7	TGTGCCAGCAGTCAGGACAGGGGATTCGGCGAGCAGTACTTC	CASSQDRGFGEQYF
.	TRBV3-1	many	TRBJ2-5	TGTGCCAGCAGCCAAGGAGGGTTGGGGGAGACCCAGTACTTC	CASSQGGLGETQYF
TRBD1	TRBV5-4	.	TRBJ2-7	TGTGCCAGCAGCCCGGGACAGCAGATCTACGAGCAGTACTTC	CASSPGQQIYEQYF
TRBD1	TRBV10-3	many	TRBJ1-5	TGTGCCATCAGTGAAGGAGACAGGGGCAATCAGCCCCAGCATTTT	CAISEGDRGNQPQHF
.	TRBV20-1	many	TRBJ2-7	TGCAGTGCACAAATCTACGGCTCCTACGAGCAGTACTTC	CSAQIYGSYEQYF
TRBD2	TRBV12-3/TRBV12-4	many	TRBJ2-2	TGTGCCAGCAGTTTTAATAGCGGGAGGACTAACACCGGGGAGCTGTTTTTT	CASSFNSGRTNTGELFF